The rows below give T cell receptor beta chains drawn from one sample of a study of T cells expressing NK-cell markers. TCRdb reprocessed the 5' RACE reads and keeps a single row for each CDR3 protein, giving no DNA. This sample contains about 110,000 distinct CDR3 sequences. Sequencing was done on a sample of blood T cells: a sorted CD56 or NKG2C T cell subset, CD4+ or CD8+ T cells, or bulk PBMC T cells (not recorded which). These receptors originate from a woman aged 18 to 75 in good health. The CDR3 runs from the conserved cysteine through the conserved F or W.

CDR3: CATSRVNRAEAFF
V: TRBV15
length: 13
J: TRBJ1-1

CDR3: CASSQVTSGGAFGNEQFF
V: TRBV11-2
length: 18
J: TRBJ2-1

CDR3: CSARDPSGGGHNEQFF
V: TRBV20-1
length: 16
J: TRBJ2-1

CDR3: CASSHPTSGTPYNERFF
V: TRBV5-8
length: 17
J: TRBJ2-1

CDR3: CASSPLGGQAYEQYF
V: TRBV28
length: 15
J: TRBJ2-7

CDR3: CSASWDSSTDTQYF
V: TRBV20-1
length: 14
J: TRBJ2-3

CDR3: CSAEMGNTEAFF
V: TRBV29-1
length: 12
J: TRBJ1-1

CDR3: CASSGLMGADFNQPQHF
V: TRBV6-1
length: 17
J: TRBJ1-5

CDR3: CASSLAVSSEAFF
V: TRBV12-3/TRBV12-4
length: 13
J: TRBJ1-1

CDR3: CASRWPSGSDEQFF
V: TRBV5-6
length: 14
J: TRBJ2-1